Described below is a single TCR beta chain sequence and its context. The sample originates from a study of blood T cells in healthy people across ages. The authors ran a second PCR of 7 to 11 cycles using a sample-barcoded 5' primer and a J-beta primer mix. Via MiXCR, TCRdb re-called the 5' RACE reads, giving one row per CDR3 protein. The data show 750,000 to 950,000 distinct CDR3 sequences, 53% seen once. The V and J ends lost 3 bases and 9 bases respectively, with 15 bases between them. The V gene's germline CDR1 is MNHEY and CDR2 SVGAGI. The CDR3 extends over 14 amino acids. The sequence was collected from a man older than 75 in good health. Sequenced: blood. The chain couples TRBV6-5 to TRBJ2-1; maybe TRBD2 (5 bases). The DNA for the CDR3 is TGTGCCAGCAGTTATCGGAGCGGAGACACTGAGCAGTTCTTC. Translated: CASSYRSGDTEQFF.